This T cell receptor (beta chain) was obtained from a study of blood T cells in healthy people across ages. The CDR3 is 13 residues long. V was pared by 1 base and J by 2 bases, with 3 bases between. Per the germline V gene, CDR1 is SGHDN and CDR2 is FVKESK. A second roughly 6 to 12 cycle PCR used barcoded and J-beta primers. TCRdb used MiXCR to reprocess the 5' RACE reads, holding one entry per CDR3 protein. This table has about 830,000 distinct CDR3 sequences, about three fifths appearing once. This clonotype was detected a few times. This sequence originates from a young man in good health. The V call is TRBV14, the J call TRBJ2-1; D gene unclear. Sequencing was carried out using blood. The CDR3 bases are TGTGCCAGCAGCCAAGTAACCTACAATGAGCAGTTCTTC. Protein: CASSQVTYNEQFF.